This record concerns one T cell receptor beta chain sequence. The source of the sample is a study of control samples from healthy donors and cancer patients. The CDR3 length is 16 residues. Germline-derived CDR1 and CDR2 are MGHRA and YSYEKL. Trimming pared 0 bases from V and 1 base from J, leaving 10 bases between. The protocol was immunoSEQ multiplex PCR, while the TCRdb copy is restricted to in-frame clones and leaves out a portion. Altogether around 190,000 clones are present, 90% being singletons, with the ten largest covering about 1.4%. This chain joins TRBV4-1 and TRBJ1-5, with D unresolved. Sequenced input: blood. This receptor was identified in a woman aged 50 to 60 in good health. CDR3 protein: CASSQDFAGSNQPQHF. CDR3 in DNA: TGCGCCAGCAGCCAAGATTTTGCGGGGAGCAATCAGCCCCAGCATTTT.